One and the same sample provided the 24 T cell receptor beta chains below, sequenced in a study of blood T cell repertoires in COVID-19. Clones were read by immunoSEQ multiplex PCR, and TCRdb kept only the in-frame ones, dropping some. The data show fewer than 75,000 clones, with roughly 73% seen just once and approximately 6% held by the top ten. The sequencing input was peripheral blood. The receptors stem from a woman in her fifties or sixties with acute or convalescent COVID-19.

V gene TRBV7-3 combines with J gene TRBJ1-1; TRBD1 matches at 9 bases. V trimming: 5 bases; J trimming: 7 bases; junction bases outside the gene matches: 5. CDR3 size: 13 residues. The germline CDR1 and CDR2 sequences are SGHTA and FQGTGA. The CDR3 DNA is TGTGCCAGCAGCCCGAGACAGGGGGGTGAAGCTTTCTTT. Its translation is CASSPRQGGEAFF.

This clone occurred once. The chain combines TRBV13 with TRBJ1-6; maybe TRBD1 (5 bases). V was trimmed by 3 bases and J by 10 bases, leaving 10 bases between them. The germline CDR1 and CDR2 sequences are PRHDT and FYEKMQ (reference sequence). The CDR3 is 13 amino acids. The CDR3 is CASSLQGKSPLHF. CDR3 coding DNA: TGTGCCAGCAGCTTGCAGGGAAAATCACCCCTCCACTTT.

The chain recombines TRBV11-1 with TRBJ1-2, with 7 nucleotides matching TRBD1. The junction had 11 bases not matched to a gene; V was cut back by 5 bases and J by 8 bases. Germline V gene data show CDR1 as SGHAT and CDR2 as FQDESV (reference sequence). This CDR3 region has 14 residues. The CDR3 reads CASSPIGRGHGYTF. The CDR3 DNA sequence: TGTGCCAGCAGCCCCATAGGAAGGGGGCACGGCTACACCTTC.

The rearrangement joins TRBV5-1 to TRBJ1-2, with 9 bases aligning to TRBD1. Germline V gives CDR1 SGHRS, CDR2 YFSETQ. Trimming at V came to 5 bases and at J to 6 bases, leaving 8 bases not matched to a gene. The CDR3 is made up of 14 amino acids. CDR3 DNA sequence: TGCGCCAGCAGTCCCCGAAGGACAGGGGATGGCTACACCTTC. Translation: CASSPRRTGDGYTF. Full variable domain (outside the CDR3, taken from reference TRBV5-1 and TRBJ1-2): KAGVTQTPRYLIKTRGQQVTLSCSPISGHRSVSWYQQTPGQGLQFLFEYFSETQRNKGNFPGRFSGRQFSNSRSEMNVSTLELGDSALYLCASSPRRTGDGYTFGSGTRLTVV.

The CDR3 DNA reads TGTGCCACCAGCAGAGACCAAAATTCACCCCTCCACTTT. Amino acids: CATSRDQNSPLHF. The V call is TRBV15, the J call TRBJ1-6; D is ambiguous. Trimming took 0 bases from V and 7 from J, leaving 4 bases between them. The CDR3 totals 13 residues. CDR1 is LNHNV and CDR2 is YYDKDF in the germline V gene (reference sequence).

This clone was detected only once. The chain uses TRBV11-2 and TRBJ2-4, with D unclear. This CDR3 contains 13 residues. V was clipped by 0 bases and J by 9 bases, with 9 bases between them. The germline CDR1 and CDR2 sequences are SGHAT and FQNNGV. Here the CDR3 reads CASSLDGSGIQYF. In DNA form, the CDR3 reads TGTGCCAGCAGCTTAGATGGCAGTGGCATTCAGTACTTC.

This chain joins TRBV3-1 (or the pseudogene TRBV3-2) and TRBJ1-2; 12 bases match TRBD1. This CDR3 comprises 15 residues. With 4 bases clipped from V and 6 bases from J, the junction kept 6 bases outside the gene matches. CDR1 is LGHDT, CDR2 YNNKEL, per germline (reference sequence). CDR3 DNA: TGTGCCAGCAGCCGTCGGGACAGGGGGCGAAATGGCTACACCTTC. Residues: CASSRRDRGRNGYTF.

The chain couples TRBV2 to TRBJ1-1; 7 bases agree with TRBD1. Germline-derived CDR1 and CDR2 are SNHLY and FYNNEI. Trimming removed 7 bases from V and 4 bases from J; junction bases left unmatched: 3. The CDR3 spans 12 residues. CDR3 residues: CASTDRATEAFF. Here the CDR3 DNA reads TGTGCCAGCACTGACAGGGCCACTGAAGCTTTCTTT.

The chain combines TRBV5-5 with TRBJ1-2; TRBD1 matches at 7 bases. J gave up 3 bases and V 2 bases, and 7 bases lay outside the gene matches. Germline CDR1 reads SGHKS; CDR2 reads YYEKEE (reference sequence). The CDR3 consists of 15 residues. The CDR3 reads CASSLTQTGDYGYTF. As DNA, the CDR3 is TGTGCCAGCAGCTTAACCCAAACAGGGGACTATGGCTACACCTTC.

The chain is built from TRBV4-1 and TRBJ2-7; the match to TRBD1 covers 8 bases. Germline trimming cut 4 bases from V and 1 base from J; bases unmatched to any gene: 6. Per the germline V gene, CDR1 is MGHRA and CDR2 is YSYEKL. The CDR3 is made up of 15 amino acids. The CDR3 region has the DNA TGCGCCAGCAGCCCGCCTGGGACAGGTTCCTACGAGCAGTACTTC. Translating it yields CASSPPGTGSYEQYF.

This rearrangement joins TRBV6-5 to TRBJ1-4; D possibly corresponds to TRBD1 (6 bases). Trimming took off 8 bases at V and 5 bases at J, with 12 bases between the two ends. CDR1 is MNHEY, CDR2 SVGAGI, per germline. The CDR3 has 13 amino acids. CDR3 DNA sequence: TGTGCCAGCGGTAGGGACAAAAATGAAAAACTGTTTTTT. It is translated as CASGRDKNEKLFF.

CDR3 region: CASSDRLNTEAFF. The CDR3 DNA is TGTGCCAGCAGTGACCGTTTGAACACTGAAGCTTTCTTT. The chain links TRBV2 to TRBJ1-1; no clear D gene. Germline V lookup: CDR1 SNHLY, CDR2 FYNNEI. V was cut by 3 bases and J by 0 bases, with 5 bases left in between. The CDR3 has 13 amino acids.

The V and J genes are TRBV6-5 and TRBJ1-5, with TRBD1 as a possible D gene (5 bases). The germline V and J ends were trimmed by 7 bases and 1 base, with 11 bases remaining between them. The germline V gene encodes CDR1 MNHEY and CDR2 SVGAGI. CDR3 length equals 14 residues. The CDR3 protein is CASKTAASNQPQHF. DNA for the CDR3: TGTGCCAGCAAGACAGCCGCCAGCAATCAGCCCCAGCATTTT.

This sequence joins TRBV6-5 and TRBJ2-7; 9 bases agree with TRBD1. There are 14 residues in the CDR3. Losses at the gene ends were 4 bases for V and 6 bases for J; bases not matched to a gene: 7. From germline, CDR1 is MNHEY and CDR2 SVGAGI. In DNA form, the CDR3 reads TGTGCCAGCAGTTGGGACAGGGATTTCGGCGAGCAGTACTTC. Amino acids: CASSWDRDFGEQYF.

This clone was seen more than once but under ten times. The chain employs TRBV12-3 or TRBV12-4 and TRBJ2-7; D possibly corresponds to TRBD1 (6 bases). The ends were cut back, 5 bases at V and 5 bases at J, with 10 bases in the middle. This CDR3 has 12 amino acids. DNA of the CDR3: TGTGCCAGCAGTCGTAAGGGGGACGAGCAGTACTTC. It encodes CASSRKGDEQYF.

V is TRBV6-4 and J is TRBJ2-1; D unresolved. The CDR3 has 15 residues. The V gene lost 4 bases and the J gene lost 7 bases, with 17 bases spanning the gap. The germline V gene has CDR1 MRHNA and CDR2 SNTAGT. The CDR3 DNA reads as TGTGCCAGCAGTGCTGGAACTACCCATGGGAATGAGCAGTTCTTC. Its translation is CASSAGTTHGNEQFF.

V usage is TRBV6-2 or TRBV6-3 and J usage is TRBJ1-2; a weak D match, TRBD1 (6 bases). The CDR3 is 14 amino acids. V lost 5 bases and J 6 bases, leaving 16 bases between the germline ends. Looked up from germline, CDR1 is MNHEY and CDR2 is SVGEGT. The CDR3 DNA follows: TGTGCCAGCAGTAGACGTTCGGGGGGCGATGGCTACACCTTC. This sequence encodes CASSRRSGGDGYTF.

The CDR3 bases are TGTGCCAGCAGCCAAGAGCCGGGACAGGGCACAGATACGCAGTATTTT. Amino acids: CASSQEPGQGTDTQYF. The chain combines TRBV4-2 with TRBJ2-3, with TRBD1 matching 8 bases. Germline CDR1 LGHNA, CDR2 YNFKEQ. Germline trimming cut 0 bases from V and 1 base from J; bases unmatched to any gene: 3. CDR3 size: 16 residues.

The V and J genes are TRBV28 and TRBJ1-5; 7 bases map to TRBD1. The junction had 3 bases not matched to a gene; V was cut back by 2 bases and J by 2 bases. Germline CDR1 is MDHEN and CDR2 is SYDVKM. The CDR3 runs to 15 residues. The DNA for the CDR3 is TGTGCCAGCAGTTTAGGGGGGACAGGCAATCAGCCCCAGCATTTT. Translating it yields CASSLGGTGNQPQHF.

This chain joins TRBV5-5 and TRBJ1-1; maybe TRBD1 (5 bases). Germline V lookup: CDR1 SGHKS, CDR2 YYEKEE (reference sequence). CDR3 size: 14 residues. Trimming took off 0 bases at V and 6 bases at J, with 12 bases between the two ends. CDR3 nucleotides: TGTGCCAGCAGCTTGGGGCAGGGTATCGCTGAAGCTTTCTTT. This encodes CASSLGQGIAEAFF.

V is TRBV5-4 and J is TRBJ1-2; D may be TRBD1 (6 bases). The CDR3 runs to 13 residues. Germline lookup yields CDR1 SGHNT and CDR2 YYREEE (reference sequence). The V end lost 4 bases, the J end lost 8 bases, and 15 bases lay between the germline ends. The CDR3 region has the DNA TGTGCCAGCAGCCCAAGGGGGTTCGGAGGCTACACCTTC. Its translation is CASSPRGFGGYTF.

This clone was picked up a small number of times. The rearrangement joins TRBV4-2 to TRBJ1-2; possible D gene TRBD1, 5 bases. The CDR3 extends over 15 amino acids. V shed 2 bases and J shed 1 base, with 11 bases lying between them. Germline-derived CDR1 and CDR2 are LGHNA and YNFKEQ. Written as DNA, the CDR3 is TGTGCCAGCAGCCAACAGCAGACAGATAACTATGGCTACACCTTC. Its translation: CASSQQQTDNYGYTF.

The chain carries TRBV5-1 and TRBJ2-7, with D perhaps TRBD1 (6 bases). Trimming removed 0 bases at V and 7 bases at J, with 11 bases between. The germline V gene has CDR1 SGHRS and CDR2 YFSETQ. The CDR3 is made up of 13 amino acids. The CDR3 bases are TGCGCCAGCAGCTTGGGAGGGGGACGTGAGCAGTACTTC. Amino acid sequence: CASSLGGGREQYF.

The chain uses TRBV6-2 or TRBV6-3 and TRBJ1-2; TRBD1 matches 8 bases. The V gene's germline CDR1 is MNHEY and CDR2 SVGEGT. The CDR3 has 14 amino acids. Trimming removed 5 bases from V and 4 bases from J; junction bases left unmatched: 6. CDR3 sequence reads: CASSPGTGGYGYTF. The CDR3 DNA sequence: TGTGCCAGCAGTCCCGGGACAGGCGGCTATGGCTACACCTTC.